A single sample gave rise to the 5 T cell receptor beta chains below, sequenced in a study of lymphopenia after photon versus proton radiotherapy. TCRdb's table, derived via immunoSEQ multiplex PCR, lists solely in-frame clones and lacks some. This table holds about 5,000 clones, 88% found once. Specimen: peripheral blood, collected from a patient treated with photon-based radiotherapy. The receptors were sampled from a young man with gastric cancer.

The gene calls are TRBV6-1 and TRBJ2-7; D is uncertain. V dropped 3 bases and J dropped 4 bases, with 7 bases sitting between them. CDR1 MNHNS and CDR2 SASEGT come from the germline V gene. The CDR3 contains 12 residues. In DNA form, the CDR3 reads TGTGCCAGCAGTGAGCAAGCTTACGAGCAGTACTTC. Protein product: CASSEQAYEQYF.

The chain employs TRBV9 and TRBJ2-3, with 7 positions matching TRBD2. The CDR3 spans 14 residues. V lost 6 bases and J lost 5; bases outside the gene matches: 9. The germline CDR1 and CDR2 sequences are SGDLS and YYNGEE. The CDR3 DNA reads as TGTGCCAGCACCCGCGGGGGTTCGGGAGATACGCAGTATTTT. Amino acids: CASTRGGSGDTQYF.

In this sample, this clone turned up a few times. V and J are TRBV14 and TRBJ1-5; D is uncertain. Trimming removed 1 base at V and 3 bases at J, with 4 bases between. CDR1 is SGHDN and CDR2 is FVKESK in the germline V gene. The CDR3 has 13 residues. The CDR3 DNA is TGTGCCAGCAGCCAAGGGAACAATCAGCCCCAGCATTTT. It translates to CASSQGNNQPQHF.

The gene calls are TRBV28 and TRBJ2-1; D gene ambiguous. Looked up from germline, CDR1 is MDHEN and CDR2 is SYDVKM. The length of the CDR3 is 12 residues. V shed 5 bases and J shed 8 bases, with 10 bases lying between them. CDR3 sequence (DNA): TGTGCCAGCAGTCCCATAGGCGATGAGCAGTTCTTC. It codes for CASSPIGDEQFF. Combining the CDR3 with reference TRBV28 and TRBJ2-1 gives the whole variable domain DVKVTQSSRYLVKRTGEKVFLECVQDMDHENMFWYRQDPGLGLRLIYFSYDVKMKEKGDIPEGYSVSREKKERFSLILESASTNQTSMYLCASSPIGDEQFFGPGTRLTVL.

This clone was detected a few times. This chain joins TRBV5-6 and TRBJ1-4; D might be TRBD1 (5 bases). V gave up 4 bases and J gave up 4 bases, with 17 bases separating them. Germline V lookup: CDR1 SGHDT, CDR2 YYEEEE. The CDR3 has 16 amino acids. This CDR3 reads CASSAGPGSSNEKLFF. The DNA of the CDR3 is TGTGCCAGCAGCGCGGGACCGGGCAGCAGTAATGAAAAACTGTTTTTT.